This record looks at one T cell receptor beta chain sequence and its context. The CDR3 extends over 13 amino acids. CDR1 and CDR2 from the germline V gene are PRHDT and FYEKMQ (reference sequence). The ends were cut back, 5 bases at V and 8 bases at J, with 12 bases in the middle. Authors' analysis steps: Amplified reference gene primers provided the basis for estimating nucleated cell counts. Profiled with immunoSEQ multiplex PCR; TCRdb holds only in-frame clones, not every one. That table is the source of V, J and clone size, and D and trimming were worked out from the DNA. The sample lists about 250,000 clones; 75% to 95% were seen once. The source of the sample is a study of blood T cell repertoires in COVID-19. Study-wide background: Material from acute and convalescent COVID-19 was sourced from the United States, Italy and Spain.

Recruits, aged roughly 18 to 95 years, lived in 25 or so US areas. Self-reported history from a screening survey and questionnaire set each donor's cohort. Sequenced input: PBMCs or T cells enriched from blood (not recorded which). V gene TRBV13 combines with J gene TRBJ1-4; D remains unclear. This sequence originates from a woman under 30 who had recovered from COVID-19. The CDR3 region is CASSVRMEEKLFF. Here the CDR3 DNA reads TGTGCCAGCAGCGTGCGGATGGAGGAAAAACTGTTTTTT.